Below, 9 T cell receptor beta chains from the same sample are listed, as sequenced in a study of tumor-infiltrating lymphocytes in oesophageal squamous cell carcinoma. TCRdb called the PCR reads again in MiXCR, with one record for every CDR3 protein. Seen here are approximately 9,500 distinct CDR3 sequences, about 61% observed once, and the top ten hold 25% to 40%. Sequenced sample: esophageal tumor tissue. The receptors were gathered from a male donor with esophageal squamous cell carcinoma.

This rearrangement joins TRBV7-2 to TRBJ2-1; maybe TRBD1 (6 bases). The tail of the sequence fits TRBJ2-5 better, so the J call may be wrong. This CDR3 is 15 amino acids long. The germline CDR1 and CDR2 sequences are SGHTA and FQGNSA. CDR3 DNA: TGTGCCAGCAGCCAATCCTCCGGGACATGGGAGACCCAGTACTTC. Translated: CASSQSSGTWETQYF.

The chain carries TRBV5-1 and TRBJ2-5; no definite D call. The J call is doubtful: the DNA matches TRBJ2-1 better. The CDR3 extends over 15 amino acids. Germline lookup yields CDR1 SGHRS and CDR2 YFSETQ. The CDR3: CASSLVESTTNEQFF. Written as DNA, the CDR3 is TGCGCCAGCAGCTTGGTAGAGAGTACTACCAATGAGCAGTTCTTC.

Points on this clonotype: A junction end diverges from the germline sequence, so it may reflect a read error. The gene calls are TRBV6-1 and TRBJ2-5; TRBD1 aligns across 9 bases. Germline-derived CDR1 and CDR2 are MNHNS and SASEGT. The CDR3 loop spans 15 amino acids. The CDR3 loop is CASSEWLQGASPLHF. The CDR3 nucleotides read TGTGCCAGCAGTGAATGGTTACAGGGGGCTTCACCCCTCCACTTC.

V and J are TRBV12-3 or TRBV12-4 and TRBJ2-3, with 11 bases identical to TRBD2. The DNA matches TRBJ2-7 better at its end, which makes the J call doubtful. The CDR3 has 15 amino acids. The CDR3 coding sequence is TGTGCCAGCAGCTTACTAGCGGGAGAACCCTACGAGCAGTACTTC. Translation: CASSLLAGEPYEQYF.

The chain uses TRBV7-8 and TRBJ2-1; 7 nucleotides agree with TRBD2. The end of the DNA is better explained by TRBJ2-7, so the J call may be wrong. The germline gives CDR1 SGHVS, CDR2 FQNEAQ. This CDR3 contains 14 residues. In nucleotides, the CDR3 is TGTGCCAGCAGCTTGGGGGGGGGACCCTACGAGCAGTACTTC. Residues: CASSLGGGPYEQYF.

The V call is TRBV7-2, the J call TRBJ2-1; no clear D gene. V shed 1 base and J shed 6 bases, with 10 bases lying between them. This CDR3 has 14 residues. The V gene's germline CDR1 is SGHTA and CDR2 FQGNSA. CDR3 region: CASSLDRPGNEQFF. In nucleotides, the CDR3 is TGTGCCAGCAGCTTAGATCGGCCGGGCAATGAGCAGTTCTTC.

The CDR3 region has the DNA TGTGCCAGCAGCTTAGATAGCAGGGGTGAGCAGTTCTTC. Translating it yields CASSLDSRGEQFF. The V call is TRBV7-6, the J call TRBJ2-1; maybe TRBD1 (6 bases). CDR3 length equals 13 residues. From germline, CDR1 is SGHVS and CDR2 FNYEAQ. Trimming cost V 1 base and J 9 bases, with 10 bases left between them.

Regarding this clonotype: Because it lacks the conserved phenylalanine or tryptophan at the end, this CDR3 is likely a read error. Because the CDR3's place on the DNA is in doubt, the DNA is left out and the CDR3 is given as listed by TCRdb. The V and J genes are TRBV7-2 and TRBJ1-6. Including both end residues, the CDR3 is 16 amino acids long. Germline assignment: CDR1 SGHTA and CDR2 FQGNSA. This CDR3 is CASSLVAGGLEQYFGS.

This clonotype was observed a few times. The gene calls are TRBV7-9 and TRBJ2-7; a possible D gene is TRBD2 (7 bases). The end of the DNA fits TRBJ2-1 better, so the J call may be wrong. The V gene's germline CDR1 is SEHNR and CDR2 FQNEAQ (reference sequence). The CDR3 runs to 14 residues. The CDR3 bases are TGTGCCAGCAGTGGGGGGGACAACTACAATGAGCAGTTCTTC. It translates to CASSGGDNYNEQFF.